This T cell receptor beta chain was sequenced for a study of memory CD4+ T cells and cytomegalovirus serostatus (dated by TCRdb to the late 2010s). Regarding the study in general: The cohort included about 33 healthy adults from Belgium, of whom 9 were CMV seropositive and approximately 24 were CMV seronegative. CD4+ memory TCRbeta repertoires of a Belgian cohort with known cytomegalovirus serostatus were sequenced in order to replicate a published TCR-based CMV serostatus classifier.

About this clone: Its antigen remains undetermined. No base-level quality is on record; no much larger clone is a single base apart.

Points the paper makes about the study in general: Of fewer than 200 previously reported CMV-associated TCRbeta sequences, over 65 appeared in the CD4+ memory repertoires, each in one to five individuals. Results were interpreted as suggesting that the CMV-associated TCR signature is largely present in the CD4+ memory repertoire. Only CD4+CD45RO+ memory cells were sequenced, in contrast to the original study, in which naive and memory CD4+ and CD8+ populations were covered. For CMV serostatus prediction, a median bootstrapped AUC of approximately 0.95 was reached with the original framework, and a median bootstrapped AUC of about 0.9 was reached with a US-trained random forest. A median bootstrapped AUC of roughly 0.95 with a 95% CI of 0.76-1.00 was achieved on the Belgian cohort by the original-framework classifier.

In the germline V gene, CDR1 corresponds to MGHRA and CDR2 to YSYEKL. Taken from cysteine to phenylalanine, the CDR3 has 16 residues. The entry retains the CDR3 DNA only, 48 bases that are in frame from base 1. The V and J ends are trimmed by 0 bases and 5 bases, leaving 13 bases between them. A FACSAria II was used to sort memory CD4+ T cells, defined as single viable CD3+CD4+CD8-CD45RO+ cells. CMV serostatus was assessed using a Roche Elecsys assay, by which serum IgG against CMV pp150, pp28, p38 and p52 was detected. After thawing, total CD4+ T cells were enriched by positive selection with CD4 magnetic microbeads. The samples came from a different study that was designed specifically to examine the CD4+ T cell memory repertoire. Peripheral blood mononuclear cells were isolated and cryopreserved according to standard operating procedures, and serum was kept at -80 degrees C. CD3-PerCP (BW264/56), CD4-APC (RPA-T4), CD45RO-PE (UCHT1) and CD8-Pacific Orange (3B5) antibodies were used for staining, and non-viable cells were excluded with Sytox blue.

The Quick-DNA Microprep Kit was used to extract genomic DNA from the sorted cells. TCRbeta DNA was amplified with the immunoSEQ hsTCRbeta kit following the manufacturer's protocol. An Illumina MiSeq instrument was used to sequence the TCRbeta libraries. As for the authors' bioinformatics: Removing out-of-frame sequences left 2 million to 2.5 million distinct TCRbeta sequences, an average of roughly 63,000 per individual. Each individual was scored according to the count of more than 150 previously reported CMV-associated TCRbeta sequences and the total productive distinct TCRbeta count. A beta-binomial model was reimplemented in Python, and scikit-learn random forests with default parameters were trained on US cohort data. On the Belgian cohort, classifier performance was reported as the median AUC, along with percentile confidence intervals, across 10,000 bootstrap iterations. The immuneACCESS repertoire file appears here via TCRdb, limited to in-frame rearrangements. These files lack a portion of the clones; in checked studies, under half of the deficit traces to unresolved V genes, and the cause of the others is not known. That table is the source of V, J and clone size, and D and trimming were worked out from the DNA. The sample profile shows just under 95,000 clones; 75% to 85% of them were found once. Of the sample, less than 4% falls within the top ten clones.

The chain is encoded by TRBV4-1 joined to TRBJ2-2; the D gene cannot be named for sure. The sequencing sample was made of memory CD4+ T cells from blood. The TCR sequence derives from an adult in good health and CMV-seropositive. The nucleotide sequence is TGCGCCAGCAGCCAAGACCCCCCTTGGAGTACCGGGGAGCTGTTTTTT. This gives the protein CASSQDPPWSTGELFF.